This T cell receptor (beta chain) was documented in a study of T-cell reconstitution after alpha-beta-depleted transplantation in children. Study-wide results and limits: Alpha-beta T cells about two months after transplant reportedly derived from several hundred expanded graft clones.

Construction of the TCRbeta library involved unique molecular identifiers. TCRdb reprocessed the PCR reads via MiXCR and lists one record per CDR3 protein. Among approximately 170,000 distinct CDR3 sequences, around 10% were seen once, and the ten largest hold approximately 13%. The J segment lost 5 bases and the V segment lost 7 bases, leaving 10 bases of the junction unmatched. This CDR3 is built from 14 residues. This clonotype was recorded many times. The antigen remains undetermined. This specimen was PBMCs, taken before TCRalphabeta/CD19-depleted stem cell transplant. This chain joins TRBV12-3 or TRBV12-4 and TRBJ1-1; 7 bases fit TRBD1. This sequence was found in a boy younger than 10 with acute myeloid leukemia, due to receive a stem cell transplant. The CDR3 spells CASIPGTEGTEAFF. DNA for the CDR3: TGTGCCAGCATTCCCGGGACAGAAGGGACTGAAGCTTTCTTT.